This T cell receptor beta chain derives from a study of blood T cell repertoires in COVID-19. About the research overall: The cDNA or gDNA used as material had been derived from T cells, B-cell-depleted T cells, or PBMCs.

Here immunoSEQ multiplex PCR was the method, and the copy in TCRdb shows in-frame clones only, minus some. The profile shows tens of thousands of clones, 90% of them singletons. The material sequenced was peripheral blood. The origin of this receptor is a woman at least 80 years old with active COVID-19.

In DNA form, the CDR3 reads TGTGCCAGTAGTATGACAGAAGGGGTAAGTGGCACAGATACGCAGTATTTT. Translating gives CASSMTEGVSGTDTQYF. V usage is TRBV19 and J usage is TRBJ2-3, with D possibly TRBD1 on 5 matching bases. This CDR3 is built from 17 residues. V was cut by 3 bases and J by 1 base, with 17 bases left in between. CDR1 is LNHDA and CDR2 is SQIVND in the germline V gene (reference sequence). Using reference TRBV19 and TRBJ2-3 for the parts outside the CDR3, the full variable domain is DGGITQSPKYLFRKEGQNVTLSCEQNLNHDAMYWYRQDPGQGLRLIYYSQIVNDFQKGDIAEGYSVSREKKESFPLTVTSAQKNPTAFYLCASSMTEGVSGTDTQYFGPGTRLTVL.